In this sample, the clone carrying this TCR beta chain turned up many times. What it binds is unknown. The sample belongs to a study of shared clonotypes between healthy human individuals. For the study at large: A couple of women and a few men aged 18 to 49 served as donors.

CDR3 length equals 16 residues. Trimming took 4 bases from V and 5 from J; bases not matched to a gene: 12. The germline gives CDR1 SGHRS, CDR2 YFSETQ. Sequenced by immunoSEQ multiplex PCR; TCRdb stores in-frame clones only, minus some. This repertoire shows about 670,000 clones, more than 70% found once; its top ten account for 1.8%. General study findings and limits: Sequencing depth was a factor that was expected to affect clonotype sharing among donors. The generation probabilities recorded for non-shared clonotypes fell below those of clonotypes shared by all four donors.

Within Nashville, Tennessee resided all donors, each a Caucasian adult. Sample: memory CD4+ T cells sorted from blood. Noted subset: CD45RA-negative fraction. The V gene is TRBV5-1, the J gene TRBJ2-1; 7 bases map to TRBD2. The receptor comes from a woman between 25 and 40 years old in good health. The CDR3: CASSEFSGIGDNEQFF. DNA for the CDR3: TGCGCCAGCAGCGAGTTCAGCGGGATCGGGGACAATGAGCAGTTCTTC.